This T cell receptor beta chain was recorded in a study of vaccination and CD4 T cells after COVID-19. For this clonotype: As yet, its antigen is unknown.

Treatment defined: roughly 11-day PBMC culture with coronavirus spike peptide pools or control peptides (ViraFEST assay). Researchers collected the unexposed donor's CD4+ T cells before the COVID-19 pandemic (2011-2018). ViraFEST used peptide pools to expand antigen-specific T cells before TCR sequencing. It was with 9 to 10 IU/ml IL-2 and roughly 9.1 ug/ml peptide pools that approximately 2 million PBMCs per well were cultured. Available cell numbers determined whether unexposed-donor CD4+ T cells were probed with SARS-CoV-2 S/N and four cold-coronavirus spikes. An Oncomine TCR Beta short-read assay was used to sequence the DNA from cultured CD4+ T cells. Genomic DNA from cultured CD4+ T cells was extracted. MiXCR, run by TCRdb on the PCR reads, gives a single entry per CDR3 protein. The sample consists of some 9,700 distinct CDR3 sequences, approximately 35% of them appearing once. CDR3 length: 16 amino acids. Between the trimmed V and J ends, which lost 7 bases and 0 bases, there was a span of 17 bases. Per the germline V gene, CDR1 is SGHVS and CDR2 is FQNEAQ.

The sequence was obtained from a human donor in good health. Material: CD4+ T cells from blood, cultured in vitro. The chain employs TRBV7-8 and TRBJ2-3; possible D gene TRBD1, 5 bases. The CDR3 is CASIAGAHFSTDTQYF. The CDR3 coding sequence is TGTGCCAGCATCGCTGGGGCCCATTTCAGCACAGATACGCAGTATTTT. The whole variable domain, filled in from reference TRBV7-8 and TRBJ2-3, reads GAGVSQSPRYKVAKRGQDVALRCDPISGHVSLFWYQQALGQGPEFLTYFQNEAQLDKSGLPSDRFFAERPEGSVSTLKIQRTQQEDSAVYLCASIAGAHFSTDTQYFGPGTRLTVL.